This T cell receptor (beta chain) was recorded in a study of graft-versus-host responses after intestinal transplantation. Study-wide findings and caveats: Ileal or blood samples showed some GvH clones first, and such clones were also found in recipient marrow.

Some clones are missing from TCRdb's copy, which holds only in-frame ones; the method was immunoSEQ multiplex PCR. The table includes under 15,000 clones, 35% detected once. Investigators plated approximately 200,000 CFSE-labeled responder cells together with approximately 200,000 irradiated stimulator cells labeled with violet dye. The CDR3 extends over 17 amino acids. The germline V and J ends were trimmed by 0 bases and 1 base, with 10 bases remaining between them. Germline-derived CDR1 and CDR2 are SGHVS and FNYEAQ. This receptor was taken from a human patient who received an intestinal transplant. V and J are TRBV7-6 and TRBJ2-6; D is ambiguous. This specimen was alloreactive CD8+ T cells from a mixed lymphocyte reaction culture, taken before intestinal transplant. The subset was: CFSE-low proliferating T cells sorted from roughly six-day pre-transplant mixed lymphocyte reaction (GvH or HvG direction). CDR3 coding DNA: TGTGCCAGCAGCTTAGCGCTCCCTCCTTCTGGGGCCAACGTCCTGACTTTC. This sequence encodes CASSLALPPSGANVLTF.